The rows below give T cell receptor beta chains drawn from one sample of a study of blood T cell repertoires in COVID-19. Measured with immunoSEQ multiplex PCR; TCRdb has only the in-frame clones, and not every one. This sample has approximately 90,000 clones, with approximately 81% found just once. Sequencing input: peripheral blood. Receptor source: a man in his 60s with acute or convalescent COVID-19. Each CDR3 is given with its conserved first and last residue. D genes are given only for firm matches. Only some rows state a clone size, as once, few, many or a class for expanded clones.

TRBD1	.	TRBV4-1	TRBJ1-4	CASSQDQGAFEKLFF	TGCGCCAGCAGCCAAGATCAGGGGGCTTTTGAAAAACTGTTTTTT
.	few	TRBV7-6	TRBJ1-4	CASSFSTTNEKLFF	TGTGCCAGCAGCTTTTCCACAACTAATGAAAAACTGTTTTTT
.	.	TRBV5-6	TRBJ1-1	CASSFAHPDTEAFF	TGTGCCAGCAGCTTCGCGCACCCGGACACTGAAGCTTTCTTT
TRBD2	.	TRBV7-6	TRBJ2-1	CASSLVGRGVRSYNEQFF	TGTGCCAGCAGCTTAGTGGGGCGGGGGGTTCGCTCCTACAATGAGCAGTTCTTC
.	once	TRBV3-1/TRBV3-2	TRBJ1-1	CASSHAGTTFEAFF	TGTGCCAGCAGCCACGCAGGGACTACCTTTGAAGCTTTCTTT
.	.	TRBV6-1	TRBJ1-2	CASSERQTYGYTF	TGTGCCAGCAGTGAAAGACAGACCTATGGCTACACCTTC
TRBD2	.	TRBV5-1	TRBJ2-7	CASSVGMGLAFEQYF	TGCGCCAGCAGCGTAGGGATGGGACTAGCGTTCGAGCAGTACTTC
.	once	TRBV7-2	TRBJ2-1	CASSLANTGKEQFF	TGTGCCAGCAGCTTAGCGAATACGGGGAAGGAGCAGTTCTTC
TRBD1	.	TRBV5-4	TRBJ2-5	CASSSSRSPGQAETQYF	TGTGCCAGCAGCTCCTCTCGATCACCGGGACAGGCGGAGACCCAGTACTTC
TRBD2	.	TRBV19	TRBJ2-3	CASSPRGVSTDTQYF	TGTGCCAGTAGTCCGCGGGGGGTTAGCACAGATACGCAGTATTTT
TRBD2	.	TRBV11-2	TRBJ2-5	CASSTNSGRGGETQYF	TGTGCCAGCAGCACGAATAGCGGGAGAGGAGGAGAGACCCAGTACTTC
.	.	TRBV24-1	TRBJ1-4	CATSDPRRGEKLFF	TGTGCCACCAGTGACCCGCGTCGAGGAGAAAAACTGTTTTTT
.	.	TRBV5-6	TRBJ2-4	CASSSRAGLSKNIQYF	TGTGCCAGCAGCTCTAGGGCGGGGTTGTCCAAAAACATTCAGTACTTC
.	.	TRBV7-5	TRBJ1-3	CANPSRGAVNTIYF	TGTGCCAACCCATCCCGGGGGGCGGTAAACACCATATATTTT
.	once	TRBV7-9	TRBJ1-3	CASSLVLNTIYF	TGTGCCAGCAGCTTAGTTCTAAACACCATATATTTT
.	.	TRBV30	TRBJ2-7	CAWRPQGFSYEQYF	TGTGCCTGGAGGCCGCAGGGCTTCTCCTACGAGCAGTACTTC
.	.	TRBV3-1/TRBV3-2	TRBJ1-2	CASSQEGALYGYTF	TGTGCCAGCAGCCAAGAGGGGGCTCTCTATGGCTACACCTTC
.	.	TRBV5-4	TRBJ2-1	CASKGSGISSSYNEQFF	TGTGCCAGCAAGGGTTCGGGGATATCTAGCTCCTACAATGAGCAGTTCTTC
.	.	TRBV27	TRBJ2-5	CASSLWGGPAQETQYF	TGTGCCAGCAGTTTATGGGGCGGCCCGGCGCAAGAGACCCAGTACTTC
TRBD2	.	TRBV14	TRBJ2-7	CASSHRLGAGTSGGGYSYEQYF	TGTGCCAGCAGCCACAGATTGGGTGCCGGGACTAGCGGGGGGGGCTACTCCTACGAGCAGTACTTC
.	.	TRBV7-8	TRBJ1-3	CASSFDSPSHSGNTIYF	TGTGCCAGCAGCTTCGACTCTCCGTCCCACTCTGGAAACACCATATATTTT
.	.	TRBV7-8	TRBJ2-5	CASSPIAGAYQETQYF	TGTGCCAGCAGCCCTATTGCGGGGGCGTACCAAGAGACCCAGTACTTC
.	.	TRBV20-1	TRBJ1-1	CSTGSTEAFF	TGCAGTACAGGGTCCACTGAAGCTTTCTTT
TRBD1	.	TRBV6-5	TRBJ2-5	CATGTEQETQYF	TGTGCCACCGGGACAGAACAAGAGACCCAGTACTTC
TRBD2	.	TRBV5-8	TRBJ2-5	CASSLAGQGGETQYF	TGTGCCAGCAGCTTGGCCGGGCAGGGAGGGGAGACCCAGTACTTC
.	.	TRBV7-8	TRBJ1-3	CASSLVGRGLRTGNTIYF	TGTGCCAGCAGCTTAGTGGGGCGGGGGCTCAGAACTGGAAACACCATATATTTT
TRBD1	once	TRBV25-1	TRBJ1-2	CASSAHRGSYYGYTF	TGTGCCAGCAGTGCCCACAGGGGTTCATACTATGGCTACACCTTC
.	.	TRBV21-1	TRBJ2-2	CASSKGWRGGAWNTGELFF	TGTGCCAGCAGCAAAGGCTGGCGAGGGGGCGCTTGGAACACCGGGGAGCTGTTTTTT
TRBD1	.	TRBV6-5	TRBJ2-7	CASSTLWEQGFEQYF	TGTGCCAGCAGTACACTATGGGAACAGGGGTTCGAGCAGTACTTC
TRBD2	.	TRBV10-3	TRBJ2-1	CAISEGPSGGAVRNEQFF	TGTGCCATCAGTGAAGGGCCTAGCGGGGGGGCAGTTCGTAATGAGCAGTTCTTC
.	.	TRBV11-1	TRBJ1-3	CASSRTDSGNTIYF	TGTGCCAGCAGCCGGACAGACTCTGGAAACACCATATATTTT
.	.	TRBV29-1	TRBJ2-5	CSVGGSGGSQETQYF	TGCAGCGTAGGGGGCAGCGGGGGTAGTCAAGAGACCCAGTACTTC
TRBD1	.	TRBV6-2/TRBV6-3	TRBJ2-2	CASSRQGSTGELFF	TGTGCCAGCAGTCGACAGGGGTCTACCGGGGAGCTGTTTTTT
.	.	TRBV5-1	TRBJ2-2	CASSLGLANPGELFF	TGCGCCAGCAGCTTGGGGCTAGCAAACCCCGGGGAGCTGTTTTTT
TRBD2	.	TRBV4-3	TRBJ2-7	CASSQGGGSHEQYF	TGCGCCAGCAGCCAAGGGGGGGGGAGCCACGAGCAGTACTTC
TRBD2	once	TRBV6-5	TRBJ2-3	CASRSGSRSVDTQYF	TGTGCCAGCCGGAGCGGGAGTCGTAGTGTGGATACGCAGTATTTT
TRBD1	.	TRBV6-5	TRBJ1-4	CASSIQGATNEKLFF	TGTGCCAGCAGCATACAGGGGGCGACTAATGAAAAACTGTTTTTT
TRBD2	.	TRBV6-2/TRBV6-3	TRBJ2-5	CASSRLAGAGKETQYF	TGTGCCAGCAGCCGACTAGCGGGGGCCGGGAAAGAGACCCAGTACTTC